This TCR beta chain was documented in a study of T cells in tuberculosis. About the research overall: A South African cohort included IGRA-negative adolescents, latently infected IGRA-positive adolescents and adults with active tuberculosis. Study-level findings and limits: Using the GMM-specific repertoire gave 85% to 90% accuracy versus around 70% with motifs.

To note about this clone: Its antigen is unknown.

Adolescents were screened for latent TB by skin test and IGRA. Profiled with immunoSEQ multiplex PCR; TCRdb holds only in-frame clones, not every one. The sample includes about 34,000 clones, 95% to 97% of them seen just once. CDR1 and CDR2 (germline): SGHNT, YYREEE (reference sequence). The junction had 8 bases not matched to a gene; V was cut back by 4 bases and J by 5 bases. The CDR3 consists of 17 residues. Sequencing was performed on PBMCs. The chain uses TRBV5-4 and TRBJ2-1; TRBD2 matches 14 bases. The source is a donor under 30 with latent tuberculosis or without tuberculosis infection. The CDR3 spells CASSPWTSGRPNNEQFF. In DNA, the CDR3 is TGTGCCAGCAGCCCATGGACTAGCGGGAGGCCAAACAATGAGCAGTTCTTC.